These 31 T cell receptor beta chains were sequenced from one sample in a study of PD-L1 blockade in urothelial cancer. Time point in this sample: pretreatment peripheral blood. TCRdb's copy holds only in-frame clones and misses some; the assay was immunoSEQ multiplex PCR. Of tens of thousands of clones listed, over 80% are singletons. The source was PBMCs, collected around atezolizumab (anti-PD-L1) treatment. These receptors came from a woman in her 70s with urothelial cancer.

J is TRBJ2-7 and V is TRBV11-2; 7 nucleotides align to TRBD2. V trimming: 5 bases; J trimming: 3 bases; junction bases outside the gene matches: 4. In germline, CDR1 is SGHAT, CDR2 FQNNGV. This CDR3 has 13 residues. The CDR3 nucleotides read TGTGCCAGCAGCCCACCGGGGGGCTACGAGCAGTACTTC. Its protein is CASSPPGGYEQYF.

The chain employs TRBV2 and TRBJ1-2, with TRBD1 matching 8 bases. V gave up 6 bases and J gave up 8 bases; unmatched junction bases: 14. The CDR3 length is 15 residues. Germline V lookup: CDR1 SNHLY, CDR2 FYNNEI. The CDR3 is CASRSPRQGRAGYTF. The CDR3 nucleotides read TGTGCCAGCAGGTCCCCTCGACAGGGGAGGGCCGGCTACACCTTC.

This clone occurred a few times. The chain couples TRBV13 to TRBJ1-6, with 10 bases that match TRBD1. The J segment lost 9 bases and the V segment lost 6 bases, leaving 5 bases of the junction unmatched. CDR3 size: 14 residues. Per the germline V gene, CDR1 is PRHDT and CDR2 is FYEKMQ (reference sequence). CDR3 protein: CASRFGQGVSPLHF. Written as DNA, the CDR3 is TGTGCCAGCAGGTTCGGACAGGGGGTTTCACCCCTCCACTTT.

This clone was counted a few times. CDR3 nucleotides: TGTGCCAGTAGTCCTGGGGGCTTTGCCGGGGAGCTGTTTTTT. Translated: CASSPGGFAGELFF. V gene TRBV19 combines with J gene TRBJ2-2, with D perhaps matching TRBD1 (6 bases). The CDR3 extends over 14 amino acids. Germline values: CDR1 LNHDA, CDR2 SQIVND (reference sequence). V lost 5 bases and J lost 6, with 13 bases in between.

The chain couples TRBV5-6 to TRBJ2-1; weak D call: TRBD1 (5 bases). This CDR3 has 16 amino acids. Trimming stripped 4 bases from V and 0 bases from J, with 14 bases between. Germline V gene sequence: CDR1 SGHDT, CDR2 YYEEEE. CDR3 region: CASSPAPTASYNEQFF. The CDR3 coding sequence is TGTGCCAGCAGCCCTGCCCCGACAGCCTCCTACAATGAGCAGTTCTTC.

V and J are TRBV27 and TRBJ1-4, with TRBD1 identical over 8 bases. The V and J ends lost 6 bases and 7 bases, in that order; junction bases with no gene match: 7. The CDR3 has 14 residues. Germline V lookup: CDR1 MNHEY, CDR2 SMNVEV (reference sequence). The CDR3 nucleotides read TGTGCCAGCAGCACGACTGACAGGGGTGAAAAACTGTTTTTT. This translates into CASSTTDRGEKLFF.

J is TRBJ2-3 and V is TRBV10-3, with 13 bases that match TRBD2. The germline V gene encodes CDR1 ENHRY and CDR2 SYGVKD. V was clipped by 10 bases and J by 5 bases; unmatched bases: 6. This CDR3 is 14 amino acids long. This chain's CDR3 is CASGLAGAGDTQYF. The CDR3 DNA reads TGTGCCAGCGGACTAGCGGGGGCCGGAGATACGCAGTATTTT.

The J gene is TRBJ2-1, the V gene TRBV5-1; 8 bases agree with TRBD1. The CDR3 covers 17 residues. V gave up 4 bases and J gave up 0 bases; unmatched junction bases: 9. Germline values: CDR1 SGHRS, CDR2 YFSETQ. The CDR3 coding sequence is TGCGCCAGCAGCGAAACGACAGGGGCCCGCTCCTACAATGAGCAGTTCTTC. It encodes CASSETTGARSYNEQFF.

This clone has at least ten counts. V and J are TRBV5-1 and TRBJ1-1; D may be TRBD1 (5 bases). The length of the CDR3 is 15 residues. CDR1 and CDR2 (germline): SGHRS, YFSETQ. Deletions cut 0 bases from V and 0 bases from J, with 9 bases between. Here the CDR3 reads CASSLAAGVNTEAFF. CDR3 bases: TGCGCCAGCAGCTTGGCGGCGGGGGTGAACACTGAAGCTTTCTTT.

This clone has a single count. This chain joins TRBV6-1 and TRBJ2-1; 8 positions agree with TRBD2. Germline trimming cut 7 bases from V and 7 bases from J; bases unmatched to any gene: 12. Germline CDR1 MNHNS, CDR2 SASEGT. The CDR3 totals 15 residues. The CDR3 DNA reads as TGTGCCAGCATCCGAGCGGGGGCGAATCGGAATGAGCAGTTCTTC. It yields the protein CASIRAGANRNEQFF.

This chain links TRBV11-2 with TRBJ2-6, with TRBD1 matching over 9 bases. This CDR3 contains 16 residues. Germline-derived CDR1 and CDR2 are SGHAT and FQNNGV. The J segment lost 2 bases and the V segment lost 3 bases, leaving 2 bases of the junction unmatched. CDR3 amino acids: CASSFTGGAGANVLTF. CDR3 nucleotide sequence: TGTGCCAGCAGCTTTACAGGGGGCGCTGGGGCCAACGTCCTGACTTTC. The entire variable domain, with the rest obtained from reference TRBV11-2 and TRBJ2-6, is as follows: EAGVAQSPRYKIIEKRQSVAFWCNPISGHATLYWYQQILGQGPKLLIQFQNNGVVDDSQLPKDRFSAERLKGVDSTLKIQPAKLEDSAVYLCASSFTGGAGANVLTFGAGSRLTVL.

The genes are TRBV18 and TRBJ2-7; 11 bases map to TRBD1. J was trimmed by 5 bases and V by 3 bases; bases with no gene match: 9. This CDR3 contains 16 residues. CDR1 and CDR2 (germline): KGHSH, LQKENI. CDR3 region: CASSPRPGQGVNEQYF. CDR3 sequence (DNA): TGTGCCAGCTCACCTCGTCCGGGACAGGGGGTCAACGAGCAGTACTTC.

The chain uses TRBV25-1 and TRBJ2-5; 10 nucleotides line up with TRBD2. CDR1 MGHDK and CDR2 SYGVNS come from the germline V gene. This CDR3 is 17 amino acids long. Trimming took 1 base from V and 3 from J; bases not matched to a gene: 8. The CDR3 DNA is TGTGCCAGCAGTGAATTAGGAGGGCTAGCGGGGGAAGAGACCCAGTACTTC. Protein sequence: CASSELGGLAGEETQYF. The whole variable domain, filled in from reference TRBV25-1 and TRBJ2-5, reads EADIYQTPRYLVIGTGKKITLECSQTMGHDKMYWYQQDPGMELHLIHYSYGVNSTEKGDLSSESTVSRIRTEHFPLTLESARPSHTSQYLCASSELGGLAGEETQYFGPGTRLLVL.

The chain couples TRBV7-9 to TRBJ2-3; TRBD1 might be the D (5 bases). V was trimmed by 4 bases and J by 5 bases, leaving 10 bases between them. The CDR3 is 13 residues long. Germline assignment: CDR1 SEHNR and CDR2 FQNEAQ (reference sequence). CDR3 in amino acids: CASSSSGLDTQYF. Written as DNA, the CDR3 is TGTGCCAGCAGCTCCTCAGGGTTAGATACGCAGTATTTT. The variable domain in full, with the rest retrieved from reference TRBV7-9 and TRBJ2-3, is DTGVSQNPRHKITKRGQNVTFRCDPISEHNRLYWYRQTLGQGPEFLTYFQNEAQLEKSRLLSDRFSAERPKGSFSTLEIQRTEQGDSAMYLCASSSSGLDTQYFGPGTRLTVL.

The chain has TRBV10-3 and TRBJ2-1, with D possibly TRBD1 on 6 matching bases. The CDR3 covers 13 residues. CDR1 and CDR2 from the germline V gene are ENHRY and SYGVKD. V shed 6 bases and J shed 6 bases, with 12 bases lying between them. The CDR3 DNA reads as TGTGCCATCAGCCTCAGAGGGGGCAATGAGCAGTTCTTC. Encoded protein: CAISLRGGNEQFF.

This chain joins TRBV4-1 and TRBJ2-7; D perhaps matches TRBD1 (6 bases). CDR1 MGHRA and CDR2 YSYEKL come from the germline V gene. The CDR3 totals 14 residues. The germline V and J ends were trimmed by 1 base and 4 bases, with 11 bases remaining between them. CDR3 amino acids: CASSQGRGGYEQYF. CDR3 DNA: TGCGCCAGCAGCCAAGGCAGGGGCGGGTACGAGCAGTACTTC.

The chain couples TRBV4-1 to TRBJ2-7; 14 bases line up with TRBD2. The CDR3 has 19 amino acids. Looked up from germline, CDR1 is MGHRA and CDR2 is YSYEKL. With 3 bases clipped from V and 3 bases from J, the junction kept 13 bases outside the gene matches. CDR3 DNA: TGCGCCAGCAGCCAGCGGGGCCGACTAGCGGGGGGGCGTAACTACGAGCAGTACTTC. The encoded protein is CASSQRGRLAGGRNYEQYF.

The DNA for the CDR3 is TGTGCCTGGAGCTCCAAGGGGGTCCAAGAGACCCAGTACTTC. Amino acids: CAWSSKGVQETQYF. This chain joins TRBV30 and TRBJ2-5; TRBD1 might be the D (6 bases). CDR1 GTSNPN and CDR2 SVGIG come from the germline V gene (reference sequence). This CDR3 is built from 14 residues. The V end lost 3 bases, the J end lost 1 base, and 12 bases lay between the germline ends. The entire variable domain, with the rest obtained from reference TRBV30 and TRBJ2-5, is as follows: SQTIHQWPATLVQPVGSPLSLECTVEGTSNPNLYWYRQAAGRGLQLLFYSVGIGQISSEVPQNLSASRPQDRQFILSSKKLLLSDSGFYLCAWSSKGVQETQYFGPGTRLLVL.

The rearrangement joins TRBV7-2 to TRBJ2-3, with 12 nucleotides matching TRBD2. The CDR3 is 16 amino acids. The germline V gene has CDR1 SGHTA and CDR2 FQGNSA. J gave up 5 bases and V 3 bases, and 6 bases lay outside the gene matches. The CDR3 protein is CASSFSLAGGVDTQYF. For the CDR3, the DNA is TGTGCCAGCAGCTTTTCCCTAGCGGGAGGGGTAGATACGCAGTATTTT.

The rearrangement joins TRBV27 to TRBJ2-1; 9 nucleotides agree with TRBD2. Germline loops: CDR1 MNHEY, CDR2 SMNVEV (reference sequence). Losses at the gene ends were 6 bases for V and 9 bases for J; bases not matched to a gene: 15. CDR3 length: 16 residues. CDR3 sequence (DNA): TGTGCCAGCAGCCGGCCCTTAGCGGGAGCAAGAAGTGAGCAGTTCTTC. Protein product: CASSRPLAGARSEQFF.

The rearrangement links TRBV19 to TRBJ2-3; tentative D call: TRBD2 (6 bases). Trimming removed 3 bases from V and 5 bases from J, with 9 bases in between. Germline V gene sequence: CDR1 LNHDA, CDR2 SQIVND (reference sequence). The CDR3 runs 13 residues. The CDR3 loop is CASSMTGVDTQYF. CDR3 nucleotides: TGTGCCAGTAGTATGACGGGGGTAGATACGCAGTATTTT.

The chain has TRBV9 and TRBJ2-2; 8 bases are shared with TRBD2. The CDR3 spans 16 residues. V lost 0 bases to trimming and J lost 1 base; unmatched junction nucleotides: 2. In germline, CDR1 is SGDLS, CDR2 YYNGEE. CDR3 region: CASSVELAVNTGELFF. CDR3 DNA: TGTGCCAGCAGCGTAGAACTAGCGGTGAACACCGGGGAGCTGTTTTTT.

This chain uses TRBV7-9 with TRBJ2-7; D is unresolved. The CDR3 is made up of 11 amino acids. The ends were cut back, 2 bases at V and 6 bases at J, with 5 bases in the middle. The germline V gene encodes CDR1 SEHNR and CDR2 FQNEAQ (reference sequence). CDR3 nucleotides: TGTGCCAGCAGCTTACTTGTCGAGCAGTACTTC. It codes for CASSLLVEQYF. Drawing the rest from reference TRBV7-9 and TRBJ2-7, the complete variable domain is DTGVSQNPRHKITKRGQNVTFRCDPISEHNRLYWYRQTLGQGPEFLTYFQNEAQLEKSRLLSDRFSAERPKGSFSTLEIQRTEQGDSAMYLCASSLLVEQYFGPGTRLTVT.

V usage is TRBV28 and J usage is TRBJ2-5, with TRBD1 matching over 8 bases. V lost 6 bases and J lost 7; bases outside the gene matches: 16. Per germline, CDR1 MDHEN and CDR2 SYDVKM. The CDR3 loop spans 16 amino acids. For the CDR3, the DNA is TGTGCCAGCAGCTCCCAGCTCCGGACAGGGCGGTGGACCCAGTACTTC. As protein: CASSSQLRTGRWTQYF.

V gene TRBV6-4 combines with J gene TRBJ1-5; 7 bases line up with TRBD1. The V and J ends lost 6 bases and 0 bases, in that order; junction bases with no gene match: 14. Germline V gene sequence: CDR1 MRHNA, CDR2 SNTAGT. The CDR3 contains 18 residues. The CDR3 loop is CASRLRDRYFYSNQPQHF. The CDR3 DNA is TGTGCCAGCAGGCTCCGGGACAGATACTTTTATAGCAATCAGCCCCAGCATTTT.

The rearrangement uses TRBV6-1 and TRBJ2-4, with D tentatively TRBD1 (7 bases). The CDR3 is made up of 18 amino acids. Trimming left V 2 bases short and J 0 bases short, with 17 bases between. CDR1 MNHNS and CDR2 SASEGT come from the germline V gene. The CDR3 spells CASSELGGRGKAKNIQYF. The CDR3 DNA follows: TGTGCCAGCAGTGAACTCGGGGGCAGGGGGAAAGCCAAAAACATTCAGTACTTC.

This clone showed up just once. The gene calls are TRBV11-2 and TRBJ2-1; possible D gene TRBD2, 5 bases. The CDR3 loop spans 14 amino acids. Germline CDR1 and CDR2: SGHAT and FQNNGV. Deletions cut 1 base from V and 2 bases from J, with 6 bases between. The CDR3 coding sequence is TGTGCCAGCAGCTTAGTCGGGACCTACAATGAGCAGTTCTTC. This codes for CASSLVGTYNEQFF.

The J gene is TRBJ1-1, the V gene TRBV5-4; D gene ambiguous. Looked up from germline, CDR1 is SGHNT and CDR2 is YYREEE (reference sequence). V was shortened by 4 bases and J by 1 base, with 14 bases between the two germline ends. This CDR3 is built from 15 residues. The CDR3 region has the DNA TGTGCCAGCAGCGCGGGAGTGAGGGAGAACACTGAAGCTTTCTTT. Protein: CASSAGVRENTEAFF.

The CDR3 spells CASSLNSGRAGNEQFF. The CDR3 DNA follows: TGCGCCAGCAGCTTGAATAGCGGGAGGGCCGGCAATGAGCAGTTCTTC. The chain links TRBV5-1 to TRBJ2-1; 11 nucleotides line up with TRBD2. The CDR3 has 16 residues. Germline CDR1 SGHRS, CDR2 YFSETQ. Unmatched junction bases numbered 6, after V lost 1 base and J lost 6 bases.

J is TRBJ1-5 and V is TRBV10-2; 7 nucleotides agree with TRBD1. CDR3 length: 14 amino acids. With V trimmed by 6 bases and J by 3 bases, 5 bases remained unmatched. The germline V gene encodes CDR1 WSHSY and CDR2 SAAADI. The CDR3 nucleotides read TGCGCCAGCAGAGGGACAGACCTCAATCAGCCCCAGCATTTT. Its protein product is CASRGTDLNQPQHF.

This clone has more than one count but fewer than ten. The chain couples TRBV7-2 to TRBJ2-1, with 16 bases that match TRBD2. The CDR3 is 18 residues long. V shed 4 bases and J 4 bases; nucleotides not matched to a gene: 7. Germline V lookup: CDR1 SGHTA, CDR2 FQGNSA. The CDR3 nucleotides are TGTGCCAGCAGCTCACCGGGACTAGCGGGAGGGCTATACAATGAGCAGTTCTTC. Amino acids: CASSSPGLAGGLYNEQFF.